The clone carrying this T cell receptor (beta chain) was counted only a few times. Its antigen is unknown. This CDR3 region has 14 residues. Germline-derived CDR1 and CDR2 are SNHLY and FYNNEI. V shed 6 bases, J shed 5 bases, and the junction held 8 bases outside the gene matches. The sample belongs to a study of T cell repertoires in cytomegalovirus infection. In the study overall: Evidence of both CMV infection and a matching HLA type came from public TCR beta signatures.

General study results and limits: Dominating the ex vivo response were TCR beta clonotypes that were CMV-specific and HLA-C-restricted.

TCRdb fed the reads into MiXCR, producing one record per CDR3 protein. The sample consists of approximately 600,000 distinct CDR3 sequences, 40% of them appearing once. The genes are TRBV2 and TRBJ2-5; 8 bases line up with TRBD2. This sequence was found in a human donor in good health (CMV status not recorded). Some clones in this sample may be carry-over from other donors' samples. The sample in question was cultured PBMCs, obtained from culture after CMV antigen stimulation. This CDR3 is CASRSRGGIETQYF. The CDR3, as DNA: TGTGCCAGCAGGAGCCGGGGGGGGATCGAGACCCAGTACTTC.